The 18 T cell receptor beta chains presented below share a single source sample, sequenced in a study of spatial heterogeneity in lung cancer. The sample's time point: sample taken at primary tumor resection. MiXCR, run by TCRdb on the 5' RACE reads, gives a single entry per CDR3 protein. The table has 60,000 to 90,000 distinct CDR3 sequences, under 8.5% seen once; the top ten hold 6.8%. Material: PBMCs, obtained at surgery. Source of these receptors: a male donor with early-stage non-small cell lung cancer.

There are a few counts of this clonotype. This chain joins TRBV10-3 and TRBJ2-3; D gene unclear. Germline CDR1 ENHRY, CDR2 SYGVKD. The length of the CDR3 is 14 residues. V was shortened by 0 bases and J by 0 bases, with 4 bases between the two germline ends. CDR3 loop: CAISESMSTDTQYF. The CDR3 coding sequence is TGTGCCATCAGTGAGTCTATGAGCACAGATACGCAGTATTTT.

The V call is TRBV19, the J call TRBJ1-1; TRBD1 might be the D (6 bases). From germline, CDR1 is LNHDA and CDR2 SQIVND (reference sequence). Trimming shortened V by 1 base and J by 0 bases, and 6 bases separated the two germline ends. CDR3 length: 14 residues. The CDR3 here is CASSIGGLNTEAFF. CDR3 bases: TGTGCCAGTAGTATAGGGGGGCTGAACACTGAAGCTTTCTTT.

Points on this clonotype: The junction and the germline gene differ at one end; a read error may be behind it. The chain employs TRBV12-3 or TRBV12-4 and TRBJ1-1; perhaps TRBD1 as D (5 bases). CDR3 length equals 15 residues. CDR3 sequence reads: CANSPTPGKGTEAFF. The CDR3 DNA reads as TGTGCCAACAGTCCTACCCCGGGAAAGGGGACTGAAGCTTTCTTT.

This clonotype turned up a few times. V and J are TRBV6-1 and TRBJ2-1; D may be TRBD1 (6 bases). Trimming took off 4 bases at V and 0 bases at J, with 16 bases between the two ends. The V gene's germline CDR1 is MNHNS and CDR2 SASEGT. The length of the CDR3 is 17 residues. CDR3 DNA sequence: TGTGCCAGCAGTGGCGATTGGGACATCAGCTCCTACAATGAGCAGTTCTTC. It specifies CASSGDWDISSYNEQFF.

This clonotype has a count of ten or more. The chain links TRBV5-1 to TRBJ2-3; D possibly corresponds to TRBD2 (6 bases). CDR1 SGHRS and CDR2 YFSETQ come from the germline V gene. The CDR3 totals 14 residues. The V end was cut by 4 bases, the J end by 0 bases, with 9 bases between. This chain's CDR3 is CASSGGDSTDTQYF. CDR3 in DNA: TGCGCCAGCAGCGGCGGGGACAGCACAGATACGCAGTATTTT.

J is TRBJ1-1 and V is TRBV30; 7 bases are shared with TRBD1. The CDR3 length is 15 residues. The germline V gene has CDR1 GTSNPN and CDR2 SVGIG (reference sequence). V lost 2 bases, J lost 8 bases, and 14 bases stayed unmatched. The CDR3 nucleotides read TGTGCCTGGAGTTTGACAGGGAAGGGCCGCCCCGAAGCTTTCTTT. Translated, it gives CAWSLTGKGRPEAFF. The full variable domain, with the rest looked up from reference TRBV30 and TRBJ1-1, is SQTIHQWPATLVQPVGSPLSLECTVEGTSNPNLYWYRQAAGRGLQLLFYSVGIGQISSEVPQNLSASRPQDRQFILSSKKLLLSDSGFYLCAWSLTGKGRPEAFFGQGTRLTVV.

This clonotype was counted many times. The CDR3 spells CASSRTGAGANVLTF. The DNA for the CDR3 is TGCGCCAGCAGCCGGACAGGGGCCGGGGCCAACGTCCTGACTTTC. The chain is built from TRBV5-1 and TRBJ2-6, with TRBD1 identical over 9 bases. Germline trimming cut 4 bases from V and 4 bases from J; bases unmatched to any gene: 3. This CDR3 is 15 amino acids long. Germline-derived CDR1 and CDR2 are SGHRS and YFSETQ.

This clonotype showed up just a few times. The rearrangement links TRBV5-1 to TRBJ2-1; D perhaps matches TRBD2 (5 bases). The CDR3 totals 18 residues. Germline CDR1 and CDR2: SGHRS and YFSETQ. The V gene lost 0 bases and the J gene lost 2 bases, with 18 bases spanning the gap. CDR3: CASSLALAATRAYNEQFF. In DNA form, the CDR3 reads TGCGCCAGCAGCTTGGCCCTTGCCGCCACTAGGGCCTACAATGAGCAGTTCTTC.

V gene TRBV7-8 combines with J gene TRBJ1-2; 11 bases are shared with TRBD1. The germline V gene encodes CDR1 SGHVS and CDR2 FQNEAQ. This CDR3 comprises 15 residues. Unmatched junction bases numbered 8, after V lost 5 bases and J lost 6 bases. CDR3 sequence (DNA): TGTGCCAGCAGCCCTTATGGGACAGGGGGTGATGGCTACACCTTC. Residues: CASSPYGTGGDGYTF.

This clonotype was seen a handful of times. This sequence joins TRBV29-1 and TRBJ2-1; tentatively, D is TRBD2 (5 bases). This CDR3 is 11 amino acids long. Trimming took off 3 bases at V and 15 bases at J, with 15 bases between the two ends. Germline V lookup: CDR1 SQVTM, CDR2 ANQGSEA. CDR3 DNA sequence: TGCAGCGTTGACGAGGGCTTGACCCTGTTCTTC. Its protein product is CSVDEGLTLFF.

This clonotype appeared many times. This sequence joins TRBV7-2 and TRBJ2-5; D may be TRBD1 (6 bases). Deletions cut 8 bases from V and 0 bases from J, with 13 bases between. The V gene's germline CDR1 is SGHTA and CDR2 FQGNSA. This CDR3 is built from 14 residues. CDR3 in amino acids: CASSSGADQETQYF. The CDR3 region has the DNA TGTGCCAGCTCCTCAGGGGCGGACCAAGAGACCCAGTACTTC.

This clonotype was recorded at least ten times. This chain joins TRBV5-1 and TRBJ1-2; no firm D call. Trimming shortened V by 0 bases and J by 2 bases, and 5 bases separated the two germline ends. Germline lookup yields CDR1 SGHRS and CDR2 YFSETQ. CDR3 size: 13 residues. In DNA, the CDR3 is TGCGCCAGCAGCTTGGAGCAGAACTATGGCTACACCTTC. Amino acids: CASSLEQNYGYTF.

This clonotype was counted many times. The chain joins TRBV25-1 to TRBJ1-6; tentatively, D is TRBD1 (6 bases). This CDR3 is built from 14 residues. Germline assignment: CDR1 MGHDK and CDR2 SYGVNS. V was pared by 6 bases and J by 7 bases, with 13 bases between. The CDR3 here is CASRTTGGNSPLHF. The DNA for the CDR3 is TGTGCCAGCAGGACGACAGGAGGGAATTCACCCCTCCACTTT.

The chain links TRBV7-9 to TRBJ2-1; 13 nucleotides match TRBD2. The CDR3 length is 16 residues. After removal of 4 bases from V and 7 bases from J, the junction contained 7 bases not matched to a gene. Looked up from germline, CDR1 is SEHNR and CDR2 is FQNEAQ (reference sequence). CDR3 sequence: CASSSWTSGRSNEQFF. In DNA form, the CDR3 reads TGTGCCAGCAGCTCCTGGACTAGCGGGAGATCTAATGAGCAGTTCTTC. The whole variable domain, remainder taken from reference TRBV7-9 and TRBJ2-1, is DTGVSQNPRHKITKRGQNVTFRCDPISEHNRLYWYRQTLGQGPEFLTYFQNEAQLEKSRLLSDRFSAERPKGSFSTLEIQRTEQGDSAMYLCASSSWTSGRSNEQFFGPGTRLTVL.

A single count supports this clonotype. V gene TRBV24-1 combines with J gene TRBJ2-7; D remains unclear. V gave up 6 bases and J gave up 10 bases, with 12 bases separating them. CDR1 is KGHDR and CDR2 is SFDVKD in the germline V gene. The CDR3 runs 11 residues. The DNA of the CDR3 is TGTGCCACCAGTTCCCAAAGAATTCAGTACTTC. Encoded protein: CATSSQRIQYF.

V and J are TRBV7-8 and TRBJ1-5, with 8 bases matching TRBD1. CDR1 and CDR2 (germline): SGHVS, FQNEAQ. The CDR3 contains 14 residues. The trim removed 6 bases at V and 2 bases at J, leaving 3 bases unmatched. In DNA form, the CDR3 reads TGTGCCAGCAGAGAGACAGGGGGCAATCAGCCCCAGCATTTT. Encoded protein: CASRETGGNQPQHF.

This clonotype was picked up many times. The V gene is TRBV9, the J gene TRBJ1-3; D gene uncertain. V was shortened by 4 bases and J by 0 bases, with 14 bases between the two germline ends. From germline, CDR1 is SGDLS and CDR2 YYNGEE. This CDR3 comprises 16 residues. CDR3 loop: CASSTLHGTSGNTIYF. As DNA, the CDR3 is TGTGCCAGCAGCACCCTACACGGAACCTCTGGAAACACCATATATTTT.

The gene calls are TRBV30 and TRBJ2-7; 8 bases match TRBD1. The CDR3 spans 13 residues. The V gene's germline CDR1 is GTSNPN and CDR2 SVGIG (reference sequence). V lost 1 base to trimming and J lost 5 bases; unmatched junction nucleotides: 4. CDR3 region: CAWSGQGNHEQYF. The CDR3 nucleotides are TGTGCCTGGAGTGGACAGGGGAACCACGAGCAGTACTTC.